Below are 28 T cell receptor beta chains sequenced from a single sample in a study of cytomegalovirus exposure and HLA in healthy donors. The PCR was carried out with 60 Vbeta primers and 13 Jbeta primers. Only in-frame clones appear in the TCRdb table, and some are missing; sequencing was by immunoSEQ multiplex PCR. The sample contains under 200,000 clones, about 80% of which appear only once. Sequenced input: PBMCs. The receptor source for this set is a young woman in good health and CMV-seropositive.

There are a few counts of this clone. The chain links TRBV19 to TRBJ2-5, with no clear D. CDR1 is LNHDA, CDR2 SQIVND, per germline (reference sequence). The CDR3 length is 13 residues. The germline V and J ends were trimmed by 3 bases and 2 bases, with 7 bases remaining between them. The CDR3 loop is CASSMFRQETQYF. As DNA, the CDR3 is TGTGCCAGTAGTATGTTCAGACAAGAGACCCAGTACTTC.

This clone was recorded a few times. This chain joins TRBV7-2 and TRBJ2-3, with TRBD2 identical over 8 bases. The junction had 6 bases not matched to a gene; V was cut back by 6 bases and J by 1 base. The CDR3 runs to 15 residues. In germline, CDR1 is SGHTA, CDR2 FQGNSA. DNA for the CDR3: TGTGCCAGCAGGTATCAACTAGCGGGCACAGATACGCAGTATTTT. It is translated as CASRYQLAGTDTQYF.

J is TRBJ2-2 and V is TRBV7-9; 12 nucleotides match TRBD1. The CDR3 sequence is 15 residues long. CDR1 SEHNR and CDR2 FQNEAQ come from the germline V gene (reference sequence). J gave up 0 bases and V 8 bases, and 1 base lay outside the gene matches. This CDR3 is CASWDRGPNTGELFF. CDR3 sequence (DNA): TGTGCCAGCTGGGACAGGGGGCCGAACACCGGGGAGCTGTTTTTT.

This clone was detected a few times. The rearrangement joins TRBV6-4 to TRBJ2-3, with TRBD2 matching 7 bases. CDR3 length: 15 residues. Trimming cost V 5 bases and J 2 bases; bases outside gene matches: 7. CDR1 is MRHNA and CDR2 is SNTAGT in the germline V gene. The CDR3 nucleotides read TGTGCCAGCAGTCCCAATCTAGCGGACACAGATACGCAGTATTTT. The encoded protein is CASSPNLADTDTQYF.

The V and J genes are TRBV5-4 and TRBJ2-5, with D possibly being TRBD2 (6 bases). In germline, CDR1 is SGHNT, CDR2 YYREEE (reference sequence). The CDR3 covers 14 residues. V was trimmed by 3 bases and J by 2 bases, leaving 11 bases between them. DNA for the CDR3: TGTGCCAGCAGCTCGCTAGGGAGGCAAGAGACCCAGTACTTC. It codes for CASSSLGRQETQYF.

This chain joins TRBV5-4 and TRBJ2-3; D remains unclear. The CDR3 is 15 amino acids. The V and J ends lost 2 bases and 0 bases respectively, with 10 bases between them. Germline V lookup: CDR1 SGHNT, CDR2 YYREEE (reference sequence). The CDR3 nucleotides read TGTGCCAGCAGCTTAAAACTCGGGAGCACAGATACGCAGTATTTT. It translates to CASSLKLGSTDTQYF.

The chain combines TRBV4-2 with TRBJ1-2; D uncertain. Germline CDR1 and CDR2: LGHNA and YNFKEQ. V dropped 1 base and J dropped 0 bases, with 9 bases sitting between them. The CDR3 is 15 amino acids. The CDR3 region has the DNA TGTGCCAGCAGCCAAGGAGAGGATACTAACTATGGCTACACCTTC. Its translation: CASSQGEDTNYGYTF.

This rearrangement joins TRBV7-9 to TRBJ2-5; no firm D call. The end of the DNA fits TRBJ2-7 better, so the J call may be wrong. This CDR3 has 13 residues. CDR1 and CDR2 (germline): SEHNR, FQNEAQ (reference sequence). As DNA, the CDR3 is TGTGCCAGCAGCGTGACACATTCCTACGAGCAGTACTTC. Amino acids: CASSVTHSYEQYF.

The rearrangement links TRBV19 to TRBJ1-1; D may be TRBD1 (6 bases). CDR1 and CDR2 (germline): LNHDA, SQIVND (reference sequence). The CDR3 runs to 17 residues. The V gene lost 7 bases and the J gene lost 0 bases, with 21 bases spanning the gap. In nucleotides, the CDR3 is TGTGCCAGTAACCCCGAGAGGATACAGGGATTGAACACTGAAGCTTTCTTT. Translated: CASNPERIQGLNTEAFF. The entire variable domain, with the rest obtained from reference TRBV19 and TRBJ1-1, is as follows: DGGITQSPKYLFRKEGQNVTLSCEQNLNHDAMYWYRQDPGQGLRLIYYSQIVNDFQKGDIAEGYSVSREKKESFPLTVTSAQKNPTAFYLCASNPERIQGLNTEAFFGQGTRLTVV.

The gene calls are TRBV6-1 and TRBJ2-3; D remains ambiguous. The CDR3 is 14 residues long. The V end was cut by 6 bases, the J end by 0 bases, with 10 bases between. CDR1 and CDR2 from the germline V gene are MNHNS and SASEGT. CDR3 residues: CASRLGRSTDTQYF. CDR3 bases: TGTGCCAGCAGGCTAGGTCGAAGCACAGATACGCAGTATTTT.

This chain uses TRBV6-6 with TRBJ1-2; 7 bases are a match to TRBD1. V lost 6 bases to trimming and J lost 0 bases; unmatched junction nucleotides: 7. This CDR3 has 15 amino acids. Per germline, CDR1 MNHNY and CDR2 SVGAGI (reference sequence). The CDR3 sequence is CASRTRDSANYGYTF. The CDR3 coding sequence is TGTGCCAGCAGAACAAGGGACAGCGCTAACTATGGCTACACCTTC.

The sample holds one count of this clone. The chain employs TRBV6-5 and TRBJ1-2; perhaps TRBD1 as D (6 bases). The germline V gene encodes CDR1 MNHEY and CDR2 SVGAGI. The CDR3 is 13 residues long. V lost 2 bases and J 8 bases, leaving 12 bases between the germline ends. For the CDR3, the DNA is TGTGCCAGCAGTTACGGGGCAGGGGAAGGCTACACCTTC. It codes for CASSYGAGEGYTF.

In its sample, this clone was seen a few times. This sequence joins TRBV7-9 and TRBJ2-7; D may be TRBD1 (6 bases). In germline, CDR1 is SEHNR, CDR2 FQNEAQ (reference sequence). This CDR3 contains 12 residues. Trimming stripped 3 bases from V and 4 bases from J, with 7 bases between. CDR3 residues: CASSLGAYEQYF. The DNA of the CDR3 is TGTGCCAGCAGCTTGGGGGCTTACGAGCAGTACTTC. Full variable domain (rest looked up from reference TRBV7-9 and TRBJ2-7): DTGVSQNPRHKITKRGQNVTFRCDPISEHNRLYWYRQTLGQGPEFLTYFQNEAQLEKSRLLSDRFSAERPKGSFSTLEIQRTEQGDSAMYLCASSLGAYEQYFGPGTRLTVT.

The J gene is TRBJ2-3, the V gene TRBV7-2; D perhaps matches TRBD1 (5 bases). Germline assignment: CDR1 SGHTA and CDR2 FQGNSA. The CDR3 totals 14 residues. The V gene lost 5 bases and the J gene lost 3 bases, with 12 bases spanning the gap. The CDR3 is CASSPDRPTDTQYF. The CDR3 DNA reads TGTGCCAGCAGCCCAGACAGACCTACAGATACGCAGTATTTT.

The chain is built from TRBV5-1 and TRBJ2-1, with TRBD2 matching 7 bases. The CDR3 runs to 16 residues. The trim removed 2 bases at V and 5 bases at J, leaving 10 bases unmatched. Germline V gene sequence: CDR1 SGHRS, CDR2 YFSETQ. In DNA, the CDR3 is TGCGCCAGCAGCTTTCTTGGGGGGGAAAACGACAATGAGCAGTTCTTC. Translated: CASSFLGGENDNEQFF.

This clone was picked up a small number of times. The J gene is TRBJ1-1, the V gene TRBV6-4, with 10 nucleotides matching TRBD1. CDR1 MRHNA and CDR2 SNTAGT come from the germline V gene. The CDR3 is 14 residues long. Trimming at V came to 6 bases and at J to 5 bases, leaving 6 bases not matched to a gene. CDR3 nucleotide sequence: TGTGCCAGCAGCCCTCGGACAGGGGGTACTGAAGCTTTCTTT. This encodes CASSPRTGGTEAFF.

This chain uses TRBV12-5 with TRBJ1-5, with D perhaps matching TRBD1 (6 bases). The CDR3 has 15 amino acids. The ends were cut back, 10 bases at V and 3 bases at J, with 19 bases in the middle. The germline V gene has CDR1 LGHNT and CDR2 FRNRAP. The CDR3 reads CATLNSGTSNQPQHF. CDR3 in DNA: TGTGCTACACTAAACTCCGGGACATCCAATCAGCCCCAGCATTTT.

The rearrangement uses TRBV6-5 and TRBJ2-5, with TRBD1 matching over 7 bases. Germline V lookup: CDR1 MNHEY, CDR2 SVGAGI. J was trimmed by 5 bases and V by 8 bases; bases with no gene match: 8. The CDR3 runs 13 residues. CDR3 loop: CASLNRGTETQYF. Written as DNA, the CDR3 is TGTGCCAGCTTGAACAGGGGAACGGAGACCCAGTACTTC.

CDR3 protein: CASSHAPTDRVGKLFF. DNA of the CDR3: TGCGCCAGCAGCCATGCACCAACAGACAGGGTGGGAAAACTGTTTTTT. The chain combines TRBV4-1 with TRBJ1-4, with 7 nucleotides matching TRBD1. Germline V gene sequence: CDR1 MGHRA, CDR2 YSYEKL. V trimming: 3 bases; J trimming: 10 bases; junction bases outside the gene matches: 14. The CDR3 consists of 16 residues.

This clone was counted once. Germline is not matched at one junction end, which may reflect a read error. The chain couples TRBV7-9 to TRBJ1-1, with D possibly TRBD1 on 5 matching bases. Germline CDR1 and CDR2: SEHNR and FQNEAQ (reference sequence). The CDR3 length is 12 residues. CDR3 region: CSSSRQYTEAFF. In DNA, the CDR3 is TGTTCCAGCAGCAGACAGTACACTGAAGCTTTCTTT.

The rearrangement uses TRBV28 and TRBJ2-3; no clear D gene. CDR1 and CDR2 from the germline V gene are MDHEN and SYDVKM. This CDR3 contains 11 residues. V was clipped by 5 bases and J by 5 bases, with 5 bases between them. CDR3 coding DNA: TGTGCCAGCAGTCCCCTAGATACGCAGTATTTT. It specifies CASSPLDTQYF.

The V and J genes are TRBV28 and TRBJ1-2; D gene unclear. The CDR3 runs 13 residues. CDR1 and CDR2 (germline): MDHEN, SYDVKM. Trimming removed 3 bases at V and 9 bases at J, with 14 bases between. CDR3 residues: CASSLDEGGSYTF. CDR3 DNA sequence: TGTGCCAGCAGTTTGGACGAAGGAGGCAGCTACACCTTC.

The chain couples TRBV29-1 to TRBJ2-5; unclear D gene. The germline CDR1 and CDR2 sequences are SQVTM and ANQGSEA. Trimming cost V 3 bases and J 4 bases, with 15 bases left between them. This CDR3 region has 14 residues. As DNA, the CDR3 is TGCAGCGTTGATCCGGCTAGTAGCCCAGAGACCCAGTACTTC. Translation: CSVDPASSPETQYF.

The chain couples TRBV7-6 to TRBJ2-1, with 9 positions matching TRBD2. This CDR3 has 15 residues. J lost 3 bases, V lost 5 bases, and 5 bases had no gene match. CDR1 and CDR2 (germline): SGHVS, FNYEAQ. CDR3 in amino acids: CASSQSGGHYNEQFF. The CDR3 nucleotides read TGTGCCAGCAGCCAAAGCGGGGGGCACTACAATGAGCAGTTCTTC. Complete variable domain (other parts from reference TRBV7-6 and TRBJ2-1): GAGVSQSPRYKVTKRGQDVALRCDPISGHVSLYWYRQALGQGPEFLTYFNYEAQQDKSGLPNDRFSAERPEGSISTLTIQRTEQRDSAMYRCASSQSGGHYNEQFFGPGTRLTVL.

The J gene is TRBJ1-2, the V gene TRBV9, with a weak D call TRBD1 (5 bases). Germline CDR1 and CDR2: SGDLS and YYNGEE. The CDR3 is 15 residues long. V shed 4 bases and J shed 4 bases, with 17 bases lying between them. This CDR3 is CASSPSGDTTYGYTF. In DNA, the CDR3 is TGTGCCAGCAGCCCTTCGGGGGATACTACCTATGGCTACACCTTC. The full variable domain, completed using reference TRBV9 and TRBJ1-2, is DSGVTQTPKHLITATGQRVTLRCSPRSGDLSVYWYQQSLDQGLQFLIQYYNGEERAKGNILERFSAQQFPDLHSELNLSSLELGDSALYFCASSPSGDTTYGYTFGSGTRLTVV.

The chain joins TRBV5-4 to TRBJ1-1; the D gene is possibly TRBD1 (5 bases). V was shortened by 7 bases and J by 2 bases, with 12 bases between the two germline ends. The germline V gene has CDR1 SGHNT and CDR2 YYREEE (reference sequence). The CDR3 is 13 amino acids. The CDR3 nucleotides are TGTGCCAGCTCCCTAGGGGCTAACACTGAAGCTTTCTTT. Translated, it gives CASSLGANTEAFF.

V usage is TRBV12-5 and J usage is TRBJ1-5; a weak D match, TRBD1 (5 bases). This CDR3 spans 16 amino acids. V gave up 0 bases and J gave up 4 bases, with 13 bases separating them. Germline lookup yields CDR1 LGHNT and CDR2 FRNRAP. The CDR3: CASGLVLGRDNQPQHF. CDR3 bases: TGTGCTAGTGGTTTGGTGCTGGGCAGGGATAATCAGCCCCAGCATTTT.

In this sample, this clone turned up once. The rearrangement links TRBV28 to TRBJ2-7; D might be TRBD1 (5 bases). Trimming removed 4 bases at V and 3 bases at J, with 25 bases between. The CDR3 has 18 amino acids. Germline CDR1 MDHEN, CDR2 SYDVKM. CDR3 bases: TGTGCCAGCAGTTACCTCCCGGACCCCAGCAGGGCCTTCTACGAGCAGTACTTC. Its protein product is CASSYLPDPSRAFYEQYF.